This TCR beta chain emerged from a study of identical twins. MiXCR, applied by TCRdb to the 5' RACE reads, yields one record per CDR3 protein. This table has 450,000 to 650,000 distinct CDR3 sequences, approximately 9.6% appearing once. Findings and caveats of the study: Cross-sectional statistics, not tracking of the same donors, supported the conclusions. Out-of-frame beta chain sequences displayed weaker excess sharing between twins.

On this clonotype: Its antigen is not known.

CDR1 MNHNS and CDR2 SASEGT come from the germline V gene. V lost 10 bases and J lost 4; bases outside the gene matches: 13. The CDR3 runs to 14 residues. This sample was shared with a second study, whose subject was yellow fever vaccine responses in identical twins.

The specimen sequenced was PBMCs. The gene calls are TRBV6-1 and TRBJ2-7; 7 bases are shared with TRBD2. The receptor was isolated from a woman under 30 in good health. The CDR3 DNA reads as TGTGCCACCCAGTCATGGGAGGGCCGTTACGAGCAGTACTTC. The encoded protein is CATQSWEGRYEQYF.